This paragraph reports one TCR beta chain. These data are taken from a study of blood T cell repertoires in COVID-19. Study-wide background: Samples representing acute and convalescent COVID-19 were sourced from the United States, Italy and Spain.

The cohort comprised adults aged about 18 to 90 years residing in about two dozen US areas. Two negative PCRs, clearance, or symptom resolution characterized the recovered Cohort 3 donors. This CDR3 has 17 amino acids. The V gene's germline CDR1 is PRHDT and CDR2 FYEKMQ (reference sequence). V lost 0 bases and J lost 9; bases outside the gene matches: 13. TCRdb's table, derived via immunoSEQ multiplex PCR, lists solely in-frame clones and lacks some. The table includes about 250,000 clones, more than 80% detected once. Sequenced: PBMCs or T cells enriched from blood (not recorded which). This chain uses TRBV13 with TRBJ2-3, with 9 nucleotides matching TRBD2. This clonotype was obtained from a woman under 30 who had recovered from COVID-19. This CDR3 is CASSLGNSGGFEVTQYF. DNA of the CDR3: TGTGCCAGCAGCTTAGGAAATAGCGGGGGCTTTGAAGTAACGCAGTATTTT.